The 22 T cell receptor beta chains presented below share a single source sample, sequenced in a study of T cells in Graves' hyperthyroidism and ophthalmopathy. The CDR3 regions of TCR beta were amplified from RNA transcripts. Researchers ran a first-round RT-PCR on the TCR CDR3 using the HTBI primer set. One entry per CDR3 protein, called by TCRdb with MiXCR from the multiplex PCR reads. The sample has approximately 480,000 distinct CDR3 sequences, around 21% seen once. Sequencing was done on a sample of blood. These receptor sequences come from a man aged 18 to 29 with Graves' hyperthyroidism.

This chain uses TRBV10-3 with TRBJ1-1; TRBD1 matches at 9 bases. The germline CDR1 and CDR2 sequences are ENHRY and SYGVKD. The CDR3 consists of 16 residues. V gave up 4 bases and J gave up 1 base; unmatched junction bases: 7. CDR3 nucleotides: TGTGCCATCAGTGCCCGGGACAGGGATCCGAACACTGAAGCTTTCTTT. Amino acid sequence: CAISARDRDPNTEAFF.

This clonotype turned up a few times. Compared with germline, one end of the junction differs, possibly owing to a read error. V gene TRBV28 combines with J gene TRBJ2-5; TRBD1 matches 9 bases. Germline CDR1 is MDHEN and CDR2 is SYDVKM. The CDR3 is made up of 16 amino acids. CDR3 nucleotide sequence: TGTGCCAGCAGCCCGCCGGACAGGGGAAACCAAGAGACCAAGTACTTC. This encodes CASSPPDRGNQETKYF.

This clonotype was seen more than once but under ten times. V gene TRBV5-1 combines with J gene TRBJ2-7, with TRBD1 identical over 7 bases. The CDR3 sequence is 16 residues long. J lost 1 base, V lost 3 bases, and 10 bases had no gene match. Germline lookup yields CDR1 SGHRS and CDR2 YFSETQ. CDR3 DNA: TGCGCCAGCAGCTCGGGGCTACGGGACAGTTCCTACGAGCAGTACTTC. Translated: CASSSGLRDSSYEQYF.

This clonotype was seen repeatedly, ten times or more. J is TRBJ1-2 and V is TRBV12-3 or TRBV12-4, with TRBD1 as a possible D gene (6 bases). Trimming cost V 1 base and J 3 bases, with 12 bases left between them. This CDR3 is 15 amino acids long. CDR3 sequence reads: CASSLGAGEYYGYTF. The CDR3 DNA follows: TGTGCCAGCAGTTTAGGGGCAGGGGAGTACTATGGCTACACCTTC.

The table lists this clonotype with a few counts. The gene calls are TRBV9 and TRBJ2-5; 7 bases are a match to TRBD1. This CDR3 region has 15 residues. Trimming removed 2 bases from V and 2 bases from J; junction bases left unmatched: 6. CDR1 and CDR2 from the germline V gene are SGDLS and YYNGEE. The CDR3: CASSVEGAYQETQYF. The CDR3 DNA reads as TGTGCCAGCAGCGTCGAGGGGGCGTATCAAGAGACCCAGTACTTC.

This clonotype was counted between two and nine times. The chain is built from TRBV7-9 and TRBJ2-7, with D perhaps TRBD1 (5 bases). In germline, CDR1 is SEHNR, CDR2 FQNEAQ (reference sequence). CDR3 length: 14 amino acids. V lost 0 bases and J lost 3, with 9 bases in between. The CDR3 DNA reads TGTGCCAGCAGCTTAGCGCAGGGAATCTACGAGCAGTACTTC. Protein product: CASSLAQGIYEQYF.

This clonotype was recorded many times. The rearrangement uses TRBV19 and TRBJ1-1; TRBD1 matches at 7 bases. The germline gives CDR1 LNHDA, CDR2 SQIVND (reference sequence). V gave up 5 bases and J gave up 4 bases; unmatched junction bases: 7. This CDR3 has 14 amino acids. The chain's CDR3 is CASSPLRGGTEAFF. The CDR3 bases are TGTGCCAGTAGTCCCCTCAGGGGGGGCACTGAAGCTTTCTTT.

This clonotype was picked up a small number of times. CDR3 coding DNA: TGTGCCAGCACCCAGGCCCCGAACACTGAAGCTTTCTTT. Residues: CASTQAPNTEAFF. The gene calls are TRBV6-1 and TRBJ1-1, with unresolved D. Between the trimmed V and J ends, which lost 7 bases and 1 base, there was a span of 10 bases. The CDR3 consists of 13 residues. Germline CDR1 MNHNS, CDR2 SASEGT.

In this sample, this clonotype turned up once. The V and J genes are TRBV19 and TRBJ2-4; D may be TRBD1 (6 bases). The germline CDR1 and CDR2 sequences are LNHDA and SQIVND (reference sequence). V lost 4 bases, J lost 0 bases, and 10 bases lay in between. The CDR3 is made up of 15 amino acids. CDR3 sequence reads: CASSKGQLAKNIQYF. The CDR3 region has the DNA TGTGCCAGTAGTAAAGGACAGCTAGCCAAAAACATTCAGTACTTC.

V gene TRBV11-3 combines with J gene TRBJ1-5, with D perhaps TRBD1 (5 bases). The V end lost 6 bases, the J end lost 3 bases, and 12 bases lay between the germline ends. The CDR3 totals 14 residues. Germline V lookup: CDR1 SGHNT, CDR2 YENEEA. The CDR3 sequence is CASSPTVYNQPQHF. The CDR3 nucleotides read TGTGCCAGCAGTCCGACAGTGTACAATCAGCCCCAGCATTTT. The full variable domain, with the rest looked up from reference TRBV11-3 and TRBJ1-5, is EAGVVQSPRYKIIEKKQPVAFWCNPISGHNTLYWYLQNLGQGPELLIRYENEEAVDDSQLPKDRFSAERLKGVDSTLKIQPAELGDSAVYLCASSPTVYNQPQHFGDGTRLSIL.

This clonotype has a handful of counts. This rearrangement joins TRBV5-1 to TRBJ2-4; maybe TRBD1 (6 bases). The V gene's germline CDR1 is SGHRS and CDR2 YFSETQ. V lost 2 bases and J 8 bases, leaving 8 bases between the germline ends. The CDR3 has 12 amino acids. The CDR3 DNA reads TGCGCCAGCAGCTTCGAGGGGGACATTCAGTACTTC. Protein sequence: CASSFEGDIQYF.

For this clonotype: It may be a read error: a sequence one base away is much more abundant. The genes are TRBV19 and TRBJ1-6; no definite D call. Trimming took 5 bases from V and 6 from J, leaving 11 bases between them. The germline V gene encodes CDR1 LNHDA and CDR2 SQIVND (reference sequence). This CDR3 is built from 14 residues. The CDR3 region has the DNA TGTGCCAGTAGTGAGGTCAGGCCTAATTCACCCCTCCACTTT. It encodes CASSEVRPNSPLHF.

With respect to this clonotype: A junction boundary mismatches the germline segment, possibly from a read error. The chain links TRBV12-3 or TRBV12-4 to TRBJ1-2; possibly TRBD1 for D (6 bases). The length of the CDR3 is 12 residues. DNA for the CDR3: TGTGCCAGCAGCCCCACCGTCAGGGGTAGGGTTTTC. Translated: CASSPTVRGRVF.

This clonotype came up a few times. V usage is TRBV27 and J usage is TRBJ2-5; D unresolved. The germline V gene encodes CDR1 MNHEY and CDR2 SMNVEV (reference sequence). The CDR3 covers 13 residues. V lost 3 bases, J lost 4 bases, and 9 bases lay in between. CDR3 coding DNA: TGTGCCAGCAGTTTTGCGGCCCGAGAGACCCAGTACTTC. Amino acid sequence: CASSFAARETQYF.

Ten or more counts support this clonotype. CDR3 amino acids: CASSPWTGNSPLHF. The CDR3, as DNA: TGTGCCAGCAGTCCTTGGACGGGCAATTCACCCCTCCACTTT. The chain combines TRBV6-1 with TRBJ1-6, with D unclear. V dropped 5 bases and J dropped 7 bases, with 12 bases sitting between them. This CDR3 comprises 14 residues. CDR1 MNHNS and CDR2 SASEGT come from the germline V gene.

A remark on this clonotype: This sequence may be a read error, since a much larger clone differs from it by one base. In DNA form, the CDR3 reads TGTGCCAGCAGTTTATGGTGGGCAGGGGAGTCCAAAAACATTCAGTACTTC. This encodes CASSLWWAGESKNIQYF. V and J are TRBV28 and TRBJ2-4; TRBD1 might be the D (6 bases). The CDR3 spans 17 residues. The germline gives CDR1 MDHEN, CDR2 SYDVKM. Trimming shortened V by 0 bases and J by 2 bases, and 14 bases separated the two germline ends. Drawing the rest from reference TRBV28 and TRBJ2-4, the complete variable domain is DVKVTQSSRYLVKRTGEKVFLECVQDMDHENMFWYRQDPGLGLRLIYFSYDVKMKEKGDIPEGYSVSREKKERFSLILESASTNQTSMYLCASSLWWAGESKNIQYFGAGTRLSVL.

This clonotype has a count of ten or more. The chain combines TRBV18 with TRBJ1-1; TRBD1 might be the D (5 bases). V was trimmed by 3 bases and J by 11 bases, leaving 22 bases between them. CDR1 is KGHSH and CDR2 is LQKENI in the germline V gene. This CDR3 comprises 15 residues. The CDR3 DNA reads as TGTGCCAGCTCACCGCTTTGGGACGATCGCCTCTCCGCTTTCTTT. Residues: CASSPLWDDRLSAFF.

This clonotype was counted many times. CDR3: CASSPRDRPYEQYF. The CDR3 coding sequence is TGTGCCAGCAGCCCCCGGGACCGACCCTACGAGCAGTACTTC. V usage is TRBV4-2 and J usage is TRBJ2-7; possibly TRBD1 or TRBD2 for D (5 bases each). Trimming removed 4 bases from V and 2 bases from J, with 12 bases in between. The CDR3 covers 14 residues. Looked up from germline, CDR1 is LGHNA and CDR2 is YNFKEQ.

The gene calls are TRBV6-1 and TRBJ1-1; D might be TRBD1 (5 bases). CDR3 length: 17 residues. Trimming removed 7 bases at V and 5 bases at J, with 26 bases between. Per the germline V gene, CDR1 is MNHNS and CDR2 is SASEGT. CDR3: CASMPLSLTGRGTEAFF. The CDR3 DNA is TGTGCCAGCATGCCTTTATCCTTAACAGGCCGGGGAACTGAAGCTTTCTTT.

This clonotype has only a few counts. Possible read error: a much larger clone is one base away. V usage is TRBV20-1 and J usage is TRBJ2-5; D remains unclear. Germline V gives CDR1 DFQATT, CDR2 SNEGSKA (reference sequence). This CDR3 spans 14 amino acids. The CDR3 DNA follows: TGCAATGCTAGAGATATGAAGAAGTTAGAGACCCAGTACTTC. It codes for CNARDMKKLETQYF.

This clonotype came up many times. The chain employs TRBV11-2 and TRBJ1-1, with 12 bases identical to TRBD1. V lost 1 base, J lost 4 bases, and 7 bases stayed unmatched. The germline gives CDR1 SGHAT, CDR2 FQNNGV. The CDR3 is 17 amino acids. The DNA for the CDR3 is TGTGCCAGCAGCTTAGGGGACAGGGGGCAAAAGACCACTGAAGCTTTCTTT. Its protein is CASSLGDRGQKTTEAFF.

The rearrangement joins TRBV12-3 or TRBV12-4 to TRBJ2-5; 14 positions agree with TRBD2. The length of the CDR3 is 18 residues. V dropped 4 bases and J dropped 5; count of bases not matched to a gene: 12. This CDR3 is CASSSERLAGGPGETQYF. CDR3 DNA sequence: TGTGCCAGCAGTTCAGAAAGACTAGCGGGAGGGCCAGGGGAGACCCAGTACTTC.